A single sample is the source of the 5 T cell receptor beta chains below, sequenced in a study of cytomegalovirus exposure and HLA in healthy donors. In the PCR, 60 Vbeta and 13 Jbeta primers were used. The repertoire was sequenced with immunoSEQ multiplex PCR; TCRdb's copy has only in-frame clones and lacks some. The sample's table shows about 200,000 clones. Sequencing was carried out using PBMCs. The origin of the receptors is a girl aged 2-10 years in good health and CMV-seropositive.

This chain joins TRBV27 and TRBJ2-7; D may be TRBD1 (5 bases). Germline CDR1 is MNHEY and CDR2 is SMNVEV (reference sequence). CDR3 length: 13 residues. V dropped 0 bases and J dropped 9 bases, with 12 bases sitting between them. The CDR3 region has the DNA TGTGCCAGCAGTTTATCCCCAGGGTGGGTGCAGTACTTC. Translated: CASSLSPGWVQYF.

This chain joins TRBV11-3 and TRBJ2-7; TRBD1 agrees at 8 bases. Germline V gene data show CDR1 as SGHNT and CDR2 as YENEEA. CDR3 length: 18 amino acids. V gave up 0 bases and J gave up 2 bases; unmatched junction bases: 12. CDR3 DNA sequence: TGTGCCAGCAGCTTAGAGTCAGGGGGCCTAAGGAAAACCTACGAGCAGTACTTC. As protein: CASSLESGGLRKTYEQYF. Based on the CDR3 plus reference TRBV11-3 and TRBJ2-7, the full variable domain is EAGVVQSPRYKIIEKKQPVAFWCNPISGHNTLYWYLQNLGQGPELLIRYENEEAVDDSQLPKDRFSAERLKGVDSTLKIQPAELGDSAVYLCASSLESGGLRKTYEQYFGPGTRLTVT.

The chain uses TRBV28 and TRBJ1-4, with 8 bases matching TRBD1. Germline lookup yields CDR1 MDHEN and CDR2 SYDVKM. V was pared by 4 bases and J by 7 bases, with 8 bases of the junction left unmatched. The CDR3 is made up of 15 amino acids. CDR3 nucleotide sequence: TGTGCCAGCAGTTCTGGACAGGGCACTGGTGAAAAACTGTTTTTT. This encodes CASSSGQGTGEKLFF.

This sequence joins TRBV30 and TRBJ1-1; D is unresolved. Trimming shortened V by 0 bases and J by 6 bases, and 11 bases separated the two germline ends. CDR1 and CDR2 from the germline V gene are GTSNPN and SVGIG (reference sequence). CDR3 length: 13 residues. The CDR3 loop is CAWSVEGGAEAFF. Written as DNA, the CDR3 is TGTGCCTGGAGTGTAGAGGGAGGCGCTGAAGCTTTCTTT. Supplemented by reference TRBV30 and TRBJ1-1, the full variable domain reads SQTIHQWPATLVQPVGSPLSLECTVEGTSNPNLYWYRQAAGRGLQLLFYSVGIGQISSEVPQNLSASRPQDRQFILSSKKLLLSDSGFYLCAWSVEGGAEAFFGQGTRLTVV.

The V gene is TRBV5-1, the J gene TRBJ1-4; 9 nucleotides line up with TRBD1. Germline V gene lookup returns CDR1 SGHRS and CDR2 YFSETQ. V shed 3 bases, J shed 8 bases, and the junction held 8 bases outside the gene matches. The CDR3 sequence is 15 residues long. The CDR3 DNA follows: TGCGCCAGCAGCTCTTTACAGGGGGCAAAGGAAAAACTGTTTTTT. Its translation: CASSSLQGAKEKLFF.